This entry lists 27 T cell receptor beta chains sequenced from one sample in a study of molecular identifiers for immune sequencing clone quantification. Each CDR3 protein is one row after TCRdb ran MiXCR on the PCR reads. The sample yields some 59,000 distinct CDR3 sequences, 20% to 25% seen once. The sequencing sample was made of naive CD8+ T cells from blood, with Jurkat cell RNA spiked in. Subset of the sample: FACS-sorted CD8+CD4-CCR7+CD45RA+ naive T cells. All receptors derive from a human donor in good health. Some libraries in this study had Jurkat cell RNA spiked in.

This rearrangement joins TRBV5-1 to TRBJ2-7, with D possibly matching TRBD2 (6 bases). The CDR3 contains 16 residues. V lost 0 bases to trimming and J lost 4 bases, with 17 bases between them. Germline V CDR1 and CDR2: SGHRS, YFSETQ. In DNA, the CDR3 is TGCGCCAGCAGCTTGGGCCTAGGCCTGGAGGGGTACGAGCAGTACTTC. Protein: CASSLGLGLEGYEQYF.

This clonotype appeared many times. J is TRBJ1-1 and V is TRBV7-9; 9 bases align to TRBD1. The CDR3 sequence is 16 residues long. Germline CDR1 SEHNR, CDR2 FQNEAQ (reference sequence). V was pared by 6 bases and J by 5 bases, with 13 bases of the junction left unmatched. This CDR3 is CASRSDRGRSRTEAFF. The CDR3 coding sequence is TGTGCCAGCAGATCGGACAGGGGACGGAGCCGAACTGAAGCTTTCTTT.

This clonotype is deemed medium-sized. In DNA form, the CDR3 reads TGTGCCAGCAGTTACGACCCGATCGGCACTGAAGCTTTCTTT. Translated: CASSYDPIGTEAFF. The rearrangement joins TRBV6-5 to TRBJ1-1; the D is unclear. Deletions cut 2 bases from V and 4 bases from J, with 11 bases between. The CDR3 contains 14 residues. CDR1 is MNHEY and CDR2 is SVGAGI in the germline V gene.

Comments on this clonotype: A much larger clone differs by one base, so this may be a read error. This rearrangement joins TRBV12-3 or TRBV12-4 to TRBJ2-5, with D perhaps matching TRBD1 or TRBD2 (5 bases each). This CDR3 spans 14 amino acids. CDR3 residues: CASSLWGSQEPQYF. CDR3 DNA sequence: TGTGCCAGCAGTTTATGGGGGAGCCAAGAGCCCCAGTACTTC.

The rearrangement uses TRBV11-2 and TRBJ2-7, with 8 bases lining up with TRBD2. Germline CDR1 SGHAT, CDR2 FQNNGV. Trimming cost V 0 bases and J 4 bases; bases outside gene matches: 2. This CDR3 is 14 amino acids long. The CDR3 DNA follows: TGTGCCAGCAGCTTAGAAGCGGGAGCATACGAGCAGTACTTC. Protein product: CASSLEAGAYEQYF. Complete variable domain (other parts from reference TRBV11-2 and TRBJ2-7): EAGVAQSPRYKIIEKRQSVAFWCNPISGHATLYWYQQILGQGPKLLIQFQNNGVVDDSQLPKDRFSAERLKGVDSTLKIQPAKLEDSAVYLCASSLEAGAYEQYFGPGTRLTVT.

In its sample, this clonotype was seen many times. V usage is TRBV6-2 or TRBV6-3 and J usage is TRBJ2-7; D might be TRBD2 (5 bases). Trimming removed 2 bases at V and 2 bases at J, with 16 bases between. This CDR3 region has 16 residues. Germline assignment: CDR1 MNHEY and CDR2 SVGEGT. The CDR3 sequence: CASSYGAGLRAYEQYF. In nucleotides, the CDR3 is TGTGCCAGCAGTTACGGTGCGGGTCTAAGGGCCTACGAGCAGTACTTC.

Regarding this clonotype: A much larger clone differs from this one at a single base, so this may be a read error. The chain uses TRBV20-1 and TRBJ2-7; D possibly corresponds to TRBD2 (6 bases). Germline V gene data show CDR1 as DFQATT and CDR2 as SNEGSKA (reference sequence). The CDR3 consists of 14 residues. The CDR3 here is CSADLGLSNYKQYF. CDR3 nucleotides: TGCAGTGCAGACTTGGGACTTTCGAACTACAAGCAGTACTTC.

This clonotype was seen only a few times. This chain connects TRBV3-1 to TRBJ2-4, with unresolved D. The V end lost 1 base, the J end lost 2 bases, and 15 bases lay between the germline ends. This CDR3 is built from 17 residues. In germline, CDR1 is LGHDT, CDR2 YNNKEL (reference sequence). In nucleotides, the CDR3 is TGTGCCAGCAGCCAAGCGGCGGTGTCCTCAACCAAAAACATTCAGTACTTC. Translated, it gives CASSQAAVSSTKNIQYF. Filled out from reference TRBV3-1 and TRBJ2-4, the complete variable domain reads DTAVSQTPKYLVTQMGNDKSIKCEQNLGHDTMYWYKQDSKKFLKIMFSYNNKELIINETVPNRFSPKSPDKAHLNLHINSLELGDSAVYFCASSQAAVSSTKNIQYFGAGTRLSVL.

Many counts were recorded for this clonotype. V gene TRBV6-5 combines with J gene TRBJ2-2; a possible D gene is TRBD1 (7 bases). Germline lookup yields CDR1 MNHEY and CDR2 SVGAGI. This CDR3 comprises 17 residues. V lost 2 bases and J 5 bases, leaving 18 bases between the germline ends. CDR3 residues: CASSYQTGFGRTGELFF. CDR3 nucleotide sequence: TGTGCCAGCAGTTACCAGACAGGGTTTGGGAGGACCGGGGAGCTGTTTTTT.

With respect to this clonotype: This may be a read error, as it is one base from a much larger clone. V gene TRBV5-6 combines with J gene TRBJ1-5, with a weak D call TRBD1 (5 bases). CDR1 is SGHDT, CDR2 YYEEEE, per germline. This CDR3 contains 14 residues. With 0 bases removed from V and 3 bases from J, the gap between germline ends came to 7 bases. CDR3 residues: CASSLVGDNQPQHF. CDR3 in DNA: TGTGCCAGCAGCTTGGTAGGGGACAATCAGCCCCAGCATTTT.

In this sample, this clonotype turned up many times. The V call is TRBV28, the J call TRBJ2-1, with TRBD1 identical over 9 bases. Losses at the gene ends were 6 bases for V and 7 bases for J; bases not matched to a gene: 13. The germline V gene has CDR1 MDHEN and CDR2 SYDVKM. The CDR3 spans 16 residues. The CDR3 nucleotides are TGTGCCAGCAGCCTTTGGGGGACAGGGCTGGGGAATGAGCAGTTCTTC. The encoded protein is CASSLWGTGLGNEQFF.

Regarding this clonotype: Possible read error: a much larger clone is one base away. The rearrangement joins TRBV7-9 to TRBJ1-1; D not certain. The germline V gene has CDR1 SEHNR and CDR2 FQNEAQ (reference sequence). CDR3 length: 14 residues. The CDR3 DNA is TGTGCCAGCAGCTTAGAGGGCATGGTGACTGTAGCTTTCTTT. It codes for CASSLEGMVTVAFF.

At least ten counts were recorded for this clonotype. V usage is TRBV5-6 and J usage is TRBJ2-7, with no clear D. Trimming left V 0 bases short and J 7 bases short, with 8 bases between. This CDR3 has 12 residues. The germline CDR1 and CDR2 sequences are SGHDT and YYEEEE. CDR3 loop: CASSLEDGEQYF. The CDR3 coding sequence is TGTGCCAGCAGCTTGGAGGACGGGGAGCAGTACTTC. The whole variable domain, remainder taken from reference TRBV5-6 and TRBJ2-7, is DAGVTQSPTHLIKTRGQQVTLRCSPKSGHDTVSWYQQALGQGPQFIFQYYEEEERQRGNFPDRFSGHQFPNYSSELNVNALLLGDSALYLCASSLEDGEQYFGPGTRLTVT.

This clonotype was observed a few times. V and J are TRBV4-1 and TRBJ1-2, with D perhaps TRBD1 (6 bases). Germline V CDR1 and CDR2: MGHRA, YSYEKL. The CDR3 is made up of 16 amino acids. V was pared by 1 base and J by 0 bases, with 12 bases between. The CDR3 nucleotides are TGCGCCAGCAGCCAAGCGGGAAGGGGGGCTAACTATGGCTACACCTTC. Protein sequence: CASSQAGRGANYGYTF.

This clonotype qualifies as medium-sized (0.01 to 0.1%). DNA for the CDR3: TGCGCCAGCAGCTCGTACCCAGGGGGCATGATAACTGAAGCTTTCTTT. Protein sequence: CASSSYPGGMITEAFF. V gene TRBV5-1 combines with J gene TRBJ1-1; 8 bases align to TRBD1. CDR3 length equals 16 residues. Germline CDR1 is SGHRS and CDR2 is YFSETQ. J gave up 5 bases and V 3 bases, and 12 bases lay outside the gene matches.

In regard to this clonotype: One junction end disagrees with the germline gene, perhaps due to a read error. This rearrangement joins TRBV4-3 to TRBJ2-7, with a tentative D call TRBD2 (5 bases). The CDR3 contains 14 residues. Per germline, CDR1 LGHNA and CDR2 YSLEER. The chain's CDR3 is CASGQDLVGDEQYF. CDR3 DNA: TGCGCCAGCGGCCAAGATTTGGTCGGGGACGAGCAGTACTTC.

This clonotype was recorded many times. This chain uses TRBV30 with TRBJ2-1, with TRBD1 as a possible D gene (6 bases). The CDR3 is 15 residues long. The germline V gene has CDR1 GTSNPN and CDR2 SVGIG (reference sequence). V was trimmed by 5 bases and J by 0 bases, leaving 14 bases between them. CDR3 coding DNA: TGTGCCTGGCAGCAGGGGCAGAGCTCCTACAATGAGCAGTTCTTC. This translates into CAWQQGQSSYNEQFF.

This clonotype has a count of ten or more. The chain carries TRBV11-2 and TRBJ2-7, with D possibly matching TRBD1 (6 bases). V shed 2 bases and J shed 5 bases, with 10 bases lying between them. This CDR3 has 13 residues. Germline CDR1 and CDR2: SGHAT and FQNNGV. CDR3 loop: CASSLTAGDEQYF. Here the CDR3 DNA reads TGTGCCAGCAGCTTAACTGCAGGGGACGAGCAGTACTTC.

Ten or more counts support this clonotype. The genes are TRBV25-1 and TRBJ2-5; D may correspond to TRBD1 or TRBD2 (5 bases each). The germline V and J ends were trimmed by 3 bases and 4 bases, with 18 bases remaining between them. The CDR3 runs 16 residues. Per germline, CDR1 MGHDK and CDR2 SYGVNS. The CDR3 DNA reads TGTGCCAGCAGTGAGTGGGGCAGCACCGCGGGAGAGACCCAGTACTTC. Translation: CASSEWGSTAGETQYF.

This rearrangement joins TRBV19 to TRBJ2-7; TRBD1 is a possible D gene (5 bases). From germline, CDR1 is LNHDA and CDR2 SQIVND (reference sequence). Trimming left V 4 bases short and J 1 base short, with 11 bases between. This CDR3 is 14 amino acids long. CDR3 bases: TGTGCCAGTAGTACCAGGGCCGAATCCTACGAGCAGTACTTC. Translation: CASSTRAESYEQYF.

A remark on this clonotype: This may arise from a read error, as a much more abundant clone is one base away. This chain links TRBV7-2 with TRBJ2-3; D remains unclear. This CDR3 spans 13 amino acids. Germline assignment: CDR1 SGHTA and CDR2 FQGNSA. With 4 bases removed from V and 3 bases from J, the gap between germline ends came to 8 bases. This CDR3 is CASSSALTDTQYF. The CDR3 DNA follows: TGTGCCAGCAGCTCAGCTTTGACAGATACGCAGTATTTT.

This clonotype was observed many times. The rearrangement uses TRBV13 and TRBJ2-3, with 7 positions matching TRBD2. J gave up 2 bases and V 5 bases, and 7 bases lay outside the gene matches. The CDR3 has 15 amino acids. The germline CDR1 and CDR2 sequences are PRHDT and FYEKMQ (reference sequence). The CDR3 reads CASSARAGITDTQYF. In DNA, the CDR3 is TGTGCCAGCAGCGCGAGAGCGGGAATCACAGATACGCAGTATTTT.

This clonotype showed up many times. The V call is TRBV27, the J call TRBJ2-7; possibly TRBD1 for D (6 bases). The CDR3 covers 13 residues. Looked up from germline, CDR1 is MNHEY and CDR2 is SMNVEV (reference sequence). The V gene lost 3 bases and the J gene lost 2 bases, with 8 bases spanning the gap. The DNA of the CDR3 is TGTGCCAGCAGTTTGAAGGGGGCCTACGAGCAGTACTTC. Translated: CASSLKGAYEQYF.

In this sample, this clonotype turned up many times. The genes are TRBV12-5 and TRBJ2-3, with 8 bases lining up with TRBD2. The CDR3 length is 15 residues. J lost 1 base, V lost 3 bases, and 3 bases had no gene match. Germline CDR1 reads LGHNT; CDR2 reads FRNRAP. CDR3 sequence: CASGLNSGGTDTQYF. CDR3 DNA sequence: TGTGCTAGTGGTTTAAATAGCGGGGGCACAGATACGCAGTATTTT.

The table lists this clonotype with many counts. This chain joins TRBV12-3 or TRBV12-4 and TRBJ2-5; D ambiguous. The CDR3 extends over 15 amino acids. Trimming took 5 bases from V and 1 from J, leaving 14 bases between them. The CDR3 region has the DNA TGTGCCAGCAGTAGGGTTGAGGACGGCCAAGAGACCCAGTACTTC. It encodes CASSRVEDGQETQYF.

Of note for this clonotype: This may be a read error: a much more frequent sequence differs by one nucleotide. The chain uses TRBV4-3 and TRBJ2-1; 11 nucleotides agree with TRBD2. V was clipped by 3 bases and J by 6 bases; unmatched bases: 13. The CDR3 length is 18 residues. Germline assignment: CDR1 LGHNA and CDR2 YSLEER. The CDR3 is CASSQRPGLAGTFNEQFF. The CDR3 region has the DNA TGCGCCAGCAGCCAGAGGCCCGGACTAGCGGGTACGTTCAATGAGCAGTTCTTC.

This clonotype appeared many times. The chain links TRBV19 to TRBJ2-7, with 8 bases matching TRBD1. J lost 4 bases, V lost 7 bases, and 9 bases had no gene match. The CDR3 loop spans 14 amino acids. Per the germline V gene, CDR1 is LNHDA and CDR2 is SQIVND (reference sequence). DNA for the CDR3: TGTGCCAGTAAAATGGGGCAGGGGGCTTACGAGCAGTACTTC. Translated, it gives CASKMGQGAYEQYF.